This T cell receptor (beta chain) was documented in a study of immune heterogeneity within non-small cell lung tumors. This CDR3 has 18 residues. Germline lookup yields CDR1 MNHEY and CDR2 SVGAGI. This clonotype was detected only a few times. A read error may explain this, as a much larger clone is one base away. Template came from bulk tumor genomic DNA, at 600 ng per sample. Far-apart biopsies, several per primary tumor, were taken during surgery. It was patients with untreated, newly diagnosed non-small cell lung cancer who underwent curative surgery. With 32 V and 13 J primers, multiplex PCR amplified the TCR beta CDR3. MiXCR, run by TCRdb on the multiplex PCR reads, gives a single entry per CDR3 protein. Of under 4,000 distinct CDR3 sequences in the sample, 45% to 60% are singletons; the top ten hold more than 10%.

The sample comprised lung tumor tissue. The J gene is TRBJ2-2, the V gene TRBV6-5; maybe TRBD2 (6 bases). This sequence was found in a man aged 60 to 75 with non-small cell lung cancer. CDR3 region: CASSYSPSGNTNTGGLFF. CDR3 sequence (DNA): TGTGCCAGCAGTTACTCTCCCAGCGGTAACACGAACACCGGGGGGCTGTTTTTT.